Following are 22 T cell receptor beta chains from one sample sequenced in a study of OX40 agonist ivuxolimab in advanced cancers. Clones were sequenced by immunoSEQ multiplex PCR, and TCRdb holds only the in-frame ones, with some missing. The table includes about 120,000 clones, around 89% detected once. Specimen: CD4+ or CD8+ T cells sorted from blood, collected in a trial of the OX40 agonist ivuxolimab. Receptors originate from an adult with an advanced solid tumor such as melanoma, head and neck, liver or kidney cancer.

J is TRBJ1-2 and V is TRBV7-9; perhaps TRBD1 as D (5 bases). Germline V CDR1 and CDR2: SEHNR, FQNEAQ (reference sequence). There are 14 residues in the CDR3. V lost 1 base to trimming and J lost 4 bases, with 10 bases between them. The CDR3 reads CASSLEGSVYGYTF. In nucleotides, the CDR3 is TGTGCCAGCAGCTTAGAGGGGTCCGTCTATGGCTACACCTTC.

The chain carries TRBV29-1 and TRBJ2-1, with D possibly TRBD2 on 6 matching bases. Germline V lookup: CDR1 SQVTM, CDR2 ANQGSEA. The CDR3 has 14 amino acids. Deletions cut 7 bases from V and 7 bases from J, with 20 bases between. CDR3 coding DNA: TGCAGCGCTCAAAGATTAGCCGGGGGAAATGAGCAGTTCTTC. Encoded protein: CSAQRLAGGNEQFF.

The DNA of the CDR3 is TGTGCCAGCAGCTCATCGGGGACAGCCAACTATGGCTACACCTTC. As protein: CASSSSGTANYGYTF. The chain couples TRBV28 to TRBJ1-2, with 7 bases aligning to TRBD1. CDR3 length equals 15 residues. Germline CDR1 and CDR2: MDHEN and SYDVKM. J was trimmed by 2 bases and V by 6 bases; bases with no gene match: 9.

The V gene is TRBV18, the J gene TRBJ2-3; possible D gene TRBD1, 5 bases. V shed 0 bases and J shed 3 bases, with 10 bases lying between them. CDR3 length equals 15 residues. CDR1 KGHSH and CDR2 LQKENI come from the germline V gene. Here the CDR3 reads CASSPPQGRTDTQYF. The CDR3 DNA is TGTGCCAGCTCACCACCGCAGGGTAGGACAGATACGCAGTATTTT.

The V and J genes are TRBV28 and TRBJ1-5, with 10 bases fitting TRBD1. In germline, CDR1 is MDHEN, CDR2 SYDVKM. The CDR3 runs to 15 residues. With 8 bases clipped from V and 3 bases from J, the junction kept 7 bases outside the gene matches. The CDR3 loop reads CASWGGTGDNQPQHF. The CDR3, as DNA: TGTGCCAGCTGGGGCGGGACAGGGGACAATCAGCCCCAGCATTTT.

The rearrangement joins TRBV6-1 to TRBJ1-2; tentative D call: TRBD1 (5 bases). V was pared by 5 bases and J by 7 bases, with 14 bases between. This CDR3 has 13 amino acids. Germline V lookup: CDR1 MNHNS, CDR2 SASEGT. CDR3 DNA sequence: TGTGCCAGCAGTCCCCACAGGATCGGTGGCTACACCTTC. Translated: CASSPHRIGGYTF.

The genes are TRBV28 and TRBJ1-6; D unclear. Germline V lookup: CDR1 MDHEN, CDR2 SYDVKM. V was clipped by 3 bases and J by 8 bases, with 17 bases between them. The CDR3 consists of 16 residues. CDR3 protein: CASSFNEGLSYSPLHF. The CDR3 region has the DNA TGTGCCAGCAGTTTCAACGAAGGTCTTTCCTATTCACCCCTCCACTTT.

As concerns this clone: The same CDR3 arises from other DNA sequences in this sample as well. The chain employs TRBV18 and TRBJ1-2, with no clear D. CDR3 length: 13 amino acids. The V end lost 2 bases, the J end lost 3 bases, and 7 bases lay between the germline ends. The germline CDR1 and CDR2 sequences are KGHSH and LQKENI. The DNA for the CDR3 is TGTGCCAGCTCACCAGGCAGAGACTATGGCTACACCTTC. Amino acids: CASSPGRDYGYTF.

The chain carries TRBV5-6 and TRBJ2-5; possibly TRBD1 or TRBD2 for D (5 bases each). This CDR3 has 14 amino acids. With 3 bases removed from V and 6 bases from J, the gap between germline ends came to 15 bases. Germline V gives CDR1 SGHDT, CDR2 YYEEEE. CDR3 region: CASSWGTDTQTQYF. The CDR3 nucleotides are TGTGCCAGCAGCTGGGGGACCGACACGCAGACCCAGTACTTC.

Remarks on this clone: Germline and junction disagree at one end, which may indicate a read error. The rearrangement joins TRBV28 to TRBJ2-7; D is possibly TRBD2 (5 bases). The germline CDR1 and CDR2 sequences are MDHEN and SYDVKM. There are 12 residues in the CDR3. Here the CDR3 DNA reads TGTGCCAGCAGTTTTGGGAGTAGCCTTATGCACTTC. It translates to CASSFGSSLMHF.

V gene TRBV5-1 combines with J gene TRBJ2-2, with D perhaps TRBD1 (6 bases). V was trimmed by 4 bases and J by 1 base, leaving 11 bases between them. The CDR3 sequence is 15 residues long. The germline V gene encodes CDR1 SGHRS and CDR2 YFSETQ. This CDR3 reads CASSAGRGNTGELFF. The CDR3 DNA reads as TGCGCCAGCAGCGCCGGCAGGGGGAACACCGGGGAGCTGTTTTTT.

The chain carries TRBV25-1 and TRBJ2-7; D might be TRBD2 (7 bases). V was cut by 7 bases and J by 4 bases, with 17 bases left in between. The CDR3 extends over 14 amino acids. The V gene's germline CDR1 is MGHDK and CDR2 SYGVNS. The CDR3 coding sequence is TGTGCCAGCACCCCCGCGGGGGCCTTTTACGAGCAGTACTTC. It translates to CASTPAGAFYEQYF.

In DNA, the CDR3 is TGTGCCTGGAGCAGGGGCCCCGGGGAGCTGTTTTTT. Its translation is CAWSRGPGELFF. The V and J genes are TRBV30 and TRBJ2-2, with D tentatively TRBD1 (6 bases). The CDR3 runs to 12 residues. Germline CDR1 GTSNPN, CDR2 SVGIG (reference sequence). Trimming removed 3 bases from V and 6 bases from J, with 8 bases in between.

This clone was picked up one time. The chain employs TRBV11-3 and TRBJ2-1, with TRBD2 matching 11 bases. Unmatched junction bases numbered 7, after V lost 8 bases and J lost 7 bases. CDR1 and CDR2 (germline): SGHNT, YENEEA. The CDR3 has 14 residues. CDR3 amino acids: CASGTTSGGNEQFF. CDR3 nucleotides: TGTGCCAGCGGGACCACTAGCGGGGGAAATGAGCAGTTCTTC.

The J gene is TRBJ1-2, the V gene TRBV6-4; D gene uncertain. Trimming stripped 0 bases from V and 10 bases from J, with 21 bases between. The CDR3 runs 16 residues. Germline lookup yields CDR1 MRHNA and CDR2 SNTAGT. CDR3 amino acids: CASSDSMLGMGRDYTF. The CDR3 DNA reads TGTGCCAGCAGTGACTCGATGTTAGGGATGGGCCGGGACTACACCTTC.

The rearrangement links TRBV4-2 to TRBJ2-5; TRBD2 might be the D (5 bases). Trimming cost V 0 bases and J 5 bases, with 16 bases left between them. This CDR3 contains 16 residues. CDR1 LGHNA and CDR2 YNFKEQ come from the germline V gene. CDR3 bases: TGTGCCAGCAGCCAAGATCGAAGCGGAGGTGGGGAGACCCAGTACTTC. Encoded protein: CASSQDRSGGGETQYF.

This chain connects TRBV6-5 to TRBJ1-5; no clear D. Between the trimmed V and J ends, which lost 7 bases and 7 bases, there was a span of 14 bases. The germline V gene has CDR1 MNHEY and CDR2 SVGAGI. The CDR3 consists of 13 residues. The CDR3 protein is CASIDGGGQPQHF. The CDR3 bases are TGTGCCAGCATTGATGGCGGCGGACAGCCCCAGCATTTT.

The J gene is TRBJ2-2, the V gene TRBV5-4; 8 bases line up with TRBD2. The CDR3 covers 16 residues. Germline lookup yields CDR1 SGHNT and CDR2 YYREEE (reference sequence). The trim removed 4 bases at V and 4 bases at J, leaving 9 bases unmatched. CDR3 nucleotide sequence: TGTGCCAGCAGCAAGGGACTAGTTGGTTCCACCGGGGAGCTGTTTTTT. Its protein is CASSKGLVGSTGELFF.

V gene TRBV6-1 combines with J gene TRBJ1-2; D unresolved. The CDR3 consists of 14 residues. V gave up 2 bases and J gave up 8 bases, with 15 bases separating them. Germline V gene lookup returns CDR1 MNHNS and CDR2 SASEGT. The CDR3 region is CASSERYAQDGYTF. The CDR3 DNA follows: TGTGCCAGCAGTGAACGGTACGCTCAGGACGGCTACACCTTC.

This chain uses TRBV6-5 with TRBJ1-2; no clear D. The CDR3 runs 11 residues. CDR1 is MNHEY, CDR2 SVGAGI, per germline. V shed 5 bases and J shed 4 bases, with 5 bases lying between them. CDR3 in DNA: TGTGCCAGCAGTCGGACCTATGGCTACACCTTC. Protein: CASSRTYGYTF.

This clone was detected only a few times. The V and J genes are TRBV6-6 and TRBJ2-7, with no clear D. Trimming shortened V by 0 bases and J by 3 bases, and 9 bases separated the two germline ends. This CDR3 has 14 amino acids. Germline V gene data show CDR1 as MNHNY and CDR2 as SVGAGI (reference sequence). The CDR3 DNA sequence: TGTGCCAGCAGTTACTCTTACGGATACTACGAGCAGTACTTC. Protein: CASSYSYGYYEQYF.

This chain joins TRBV18 and TRBJ1-4; a weak D match, TRBD1 (6 bases). There are 14 residues in the CDR3. The germline CDR1 and CDR2 sequences are KGHSH and LQKENI. Deletions cut 2 bases from V and 8 bases from J, with 12 bases between. CDR3 nucleotides: TGTGCCAGCTCACCAGACAGGCTGGACGAAAAACTGTTTTTT. As protein: CASSPDRLDEKLFF.